The present TCR beta chain was sequenced within a study of blood T cell repertoires in COVID-19. Authors' analysis steps: From reference gene primer amplification, estimates of nucleated cell counts were derived. TCRdb keeps only in-frame clones here, not all; method: immunoSEQ multiplex PCR. V and J calls and clone size come straight from that table; D and trimming were deduced from the DNA. This sample yields 190,000 or so clones, of which roughly four fifths are seen a single time; roughly 8.7% belongs to the top ten. This CDR3 comprises 16 residues. Germline assignment: CDR1 MNHNS and CDR2 SASEGT. V dropped 4 bases and J dropped 1 base, with 13 bases sitting between them. Recovery among Cohort 3 donors was established by two negative PCRs, clearance, or symptom resolution.

This rearrangement joins TRBV6-1 to TRBJ2-2, with TRBD2 as a possible D gene (6 bases). Sequenced sample: PBMCs or T cells enriched from blood (not recorded which). The receptor's source is a man in his forties who had recovered from COVID-19. CDR3 sequence (DNA): TGTGCCAGCAGTGCCACTGGAGGGAGGAACACCGGGGAGCTGTTTTTT. Translated, it gives CASSATGGRNTGELFF.